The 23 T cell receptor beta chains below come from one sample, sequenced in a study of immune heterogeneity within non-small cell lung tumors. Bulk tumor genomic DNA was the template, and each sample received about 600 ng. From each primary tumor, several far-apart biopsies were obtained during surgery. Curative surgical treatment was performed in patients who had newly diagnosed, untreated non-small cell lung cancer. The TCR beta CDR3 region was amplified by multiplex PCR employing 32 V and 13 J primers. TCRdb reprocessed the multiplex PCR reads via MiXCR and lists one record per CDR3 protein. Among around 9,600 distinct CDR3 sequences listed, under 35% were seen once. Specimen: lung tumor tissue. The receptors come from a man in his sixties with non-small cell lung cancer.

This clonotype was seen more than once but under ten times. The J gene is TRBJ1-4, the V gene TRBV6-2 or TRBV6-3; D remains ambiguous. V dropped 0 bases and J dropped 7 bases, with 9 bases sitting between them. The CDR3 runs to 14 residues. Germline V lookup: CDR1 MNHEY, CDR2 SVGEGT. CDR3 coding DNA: TGTGCCAGCAGTTACTCGAGGCAGTTTGAAAAACTGTTTTTT. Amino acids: CASSYSRQFEKLFF.

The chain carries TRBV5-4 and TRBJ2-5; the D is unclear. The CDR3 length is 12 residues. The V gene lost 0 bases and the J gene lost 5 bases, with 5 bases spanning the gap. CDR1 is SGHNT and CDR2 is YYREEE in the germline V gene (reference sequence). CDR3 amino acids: CASSLGVETQYF. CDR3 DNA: TGTGCCAGCAGCTTGGGGGTGGAGACCCAGTACTTC.

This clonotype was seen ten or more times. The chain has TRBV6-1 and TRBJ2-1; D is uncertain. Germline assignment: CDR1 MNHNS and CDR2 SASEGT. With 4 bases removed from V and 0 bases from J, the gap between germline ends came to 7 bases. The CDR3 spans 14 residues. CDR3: CASSAPSSYNEQFF. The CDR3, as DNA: TGTGCCAGCAGTGCCCCGAGCTCCTACAATGAGCAGTTCTTC.

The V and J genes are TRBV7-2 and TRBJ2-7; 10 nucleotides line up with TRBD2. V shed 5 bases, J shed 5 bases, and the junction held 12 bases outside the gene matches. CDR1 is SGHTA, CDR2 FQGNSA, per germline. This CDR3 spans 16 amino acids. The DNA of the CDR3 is TGTGCCAGCAGCGAGGTCAGCGGGAGGGTGAGGAACGAGCAGTACTTC. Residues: CASSEVSGRVRNEQYF.

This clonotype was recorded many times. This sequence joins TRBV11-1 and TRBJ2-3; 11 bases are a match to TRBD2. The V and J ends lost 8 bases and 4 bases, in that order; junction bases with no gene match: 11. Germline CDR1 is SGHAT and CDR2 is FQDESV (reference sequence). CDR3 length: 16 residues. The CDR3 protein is CASRYGSGRAPDTQYF. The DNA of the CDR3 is TGTGCCAGCCGGTATGGTAGCGGGAGGGCCCCAGATACGCAGTATTTT. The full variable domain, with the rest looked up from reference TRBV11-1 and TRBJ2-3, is EAEVAQSPRYKITEKSQAVAFWCDPISGHATLYWYRQILGQGPELLVQFQDESVVDDSQLPKDRFSAERLKGVDSTLKIQPAELGDSAMYLCASRYGSGRAPDTQYFGPGTRLTVL.

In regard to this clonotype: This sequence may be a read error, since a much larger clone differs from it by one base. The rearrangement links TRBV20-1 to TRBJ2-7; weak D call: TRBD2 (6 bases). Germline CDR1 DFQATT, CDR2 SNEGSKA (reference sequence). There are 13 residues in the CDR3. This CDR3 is CSAAGRNRYEKYF. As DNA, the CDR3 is TGCAGTGCGGCCGGGAGAAACCGATACGAGAAGTACTTC.

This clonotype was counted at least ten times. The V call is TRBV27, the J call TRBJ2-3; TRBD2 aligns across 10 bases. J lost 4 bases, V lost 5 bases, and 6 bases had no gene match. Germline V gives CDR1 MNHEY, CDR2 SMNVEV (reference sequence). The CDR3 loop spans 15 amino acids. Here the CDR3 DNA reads TGTGCCAGCAGTCGTCAGCGGGAGGGCGCAGATACGCAGTATTTT. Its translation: CASSRQREGADTQYF.

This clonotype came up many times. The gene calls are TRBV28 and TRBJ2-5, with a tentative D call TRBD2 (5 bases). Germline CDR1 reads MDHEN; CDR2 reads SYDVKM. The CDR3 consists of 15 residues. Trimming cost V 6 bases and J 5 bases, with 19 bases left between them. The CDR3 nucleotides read TGTGCCAGCAGCCCCTCCCGGGGAGTGACGGAGACCCAGTACTTC. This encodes CASSPSRGVTETQYF.

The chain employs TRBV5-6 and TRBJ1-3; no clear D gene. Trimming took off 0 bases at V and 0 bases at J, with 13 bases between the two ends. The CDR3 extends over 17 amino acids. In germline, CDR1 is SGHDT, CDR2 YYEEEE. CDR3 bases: TGTGCCAGCAGCTTGGCCCGGGCCATTACCTCTGGAAACACCATATATTTT. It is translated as CASSLARAITSGNTIYF.

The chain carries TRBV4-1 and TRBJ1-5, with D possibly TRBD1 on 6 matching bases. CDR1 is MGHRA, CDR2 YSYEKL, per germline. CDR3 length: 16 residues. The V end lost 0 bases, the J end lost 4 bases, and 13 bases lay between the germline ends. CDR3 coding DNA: TGCGCCAGCAGCCAAGATGGGTCAGGGGTGAATCAGCCCCAGCATTTT. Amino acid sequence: CASSQDGSGVNQPQHF.

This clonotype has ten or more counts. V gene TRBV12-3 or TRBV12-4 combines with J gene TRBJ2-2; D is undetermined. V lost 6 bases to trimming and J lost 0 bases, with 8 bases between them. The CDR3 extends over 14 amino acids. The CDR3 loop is CASRENTNTGELFF. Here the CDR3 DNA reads TGTGCCAGCAGGGAAAACACGAACACCGGGGAGCTGTTTTTT.

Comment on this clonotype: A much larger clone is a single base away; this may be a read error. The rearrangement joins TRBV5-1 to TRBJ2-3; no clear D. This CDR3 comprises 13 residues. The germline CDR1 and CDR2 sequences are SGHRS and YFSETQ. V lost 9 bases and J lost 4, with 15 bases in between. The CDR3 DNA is TGCGCCAACACCCCTGGGAATCCAGATACGCAGTATTTT. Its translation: CANTPGNPDTQYF.

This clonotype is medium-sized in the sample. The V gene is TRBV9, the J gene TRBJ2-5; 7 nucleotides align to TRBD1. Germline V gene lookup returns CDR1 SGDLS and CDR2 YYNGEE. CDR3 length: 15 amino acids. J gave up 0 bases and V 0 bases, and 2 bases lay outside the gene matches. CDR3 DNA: TGTGCCAGCAGCGTAGGAGGGACAGACCAAGAGACCCAGTACTTC. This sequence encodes CASSVGGTDQETQYF.

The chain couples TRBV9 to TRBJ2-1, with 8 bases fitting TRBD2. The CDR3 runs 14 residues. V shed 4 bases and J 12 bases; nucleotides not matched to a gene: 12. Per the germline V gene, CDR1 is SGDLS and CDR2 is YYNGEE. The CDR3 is CASSLGLAGGGQFF. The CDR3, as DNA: TGTGCCAGCAGCCTGGGGCTAGCGGGCGGCGGGCAGTTCTTC.

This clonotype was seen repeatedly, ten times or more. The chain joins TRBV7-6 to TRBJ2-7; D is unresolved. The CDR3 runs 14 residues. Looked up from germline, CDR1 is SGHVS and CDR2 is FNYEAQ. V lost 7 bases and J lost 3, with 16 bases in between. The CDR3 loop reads CASKSTRLDYEQYF. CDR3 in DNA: TGTGCCAGCAAGTCGACCCGTTTGGACTACGAGCAGTACTTC.

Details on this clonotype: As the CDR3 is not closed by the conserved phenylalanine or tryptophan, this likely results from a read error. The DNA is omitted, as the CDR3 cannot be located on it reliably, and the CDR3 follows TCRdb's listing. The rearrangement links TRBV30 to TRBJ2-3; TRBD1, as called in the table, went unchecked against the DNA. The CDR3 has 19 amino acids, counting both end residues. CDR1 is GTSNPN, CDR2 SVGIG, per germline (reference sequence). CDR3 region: CAWSSNPPGAGAGEQYFGP.

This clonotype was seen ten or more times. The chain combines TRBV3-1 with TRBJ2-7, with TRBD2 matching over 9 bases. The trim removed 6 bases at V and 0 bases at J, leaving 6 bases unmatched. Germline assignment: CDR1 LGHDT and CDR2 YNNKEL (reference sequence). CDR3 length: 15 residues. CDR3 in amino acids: CASSPGLARSYEQYF. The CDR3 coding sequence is TGTGCCAGCAGTCCGGGACTAGCTCGCTCCTACGAGCAGTACTTC.

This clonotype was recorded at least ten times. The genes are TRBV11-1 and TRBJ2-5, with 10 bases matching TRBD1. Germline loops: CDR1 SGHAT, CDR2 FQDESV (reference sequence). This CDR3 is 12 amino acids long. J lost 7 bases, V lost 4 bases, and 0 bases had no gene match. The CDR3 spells CASSWDRGTQYF. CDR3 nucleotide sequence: TGTGCCAGCAGCTGGGACAGGGGGACCCAGTACTTC. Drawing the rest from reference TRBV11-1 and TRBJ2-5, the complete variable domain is EAEVAQSPRYKITEKSQAVAFWCDPISGHATLYWYRQILGQGPELLVQFQDESVVDDSQLPKDRFSAERLKGVDSTLKIQPAELGDSAMYLCASSWDRGTQYFGPGTRLLVL.

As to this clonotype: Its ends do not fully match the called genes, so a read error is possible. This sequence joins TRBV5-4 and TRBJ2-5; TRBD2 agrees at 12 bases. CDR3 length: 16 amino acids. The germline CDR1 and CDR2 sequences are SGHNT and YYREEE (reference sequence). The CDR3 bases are TGTGCCAGCAGCTTGGGACTAGCGGGAGTAAGGGAGATCCAGTACTTC. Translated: CASSLGLAGVREIQYF.

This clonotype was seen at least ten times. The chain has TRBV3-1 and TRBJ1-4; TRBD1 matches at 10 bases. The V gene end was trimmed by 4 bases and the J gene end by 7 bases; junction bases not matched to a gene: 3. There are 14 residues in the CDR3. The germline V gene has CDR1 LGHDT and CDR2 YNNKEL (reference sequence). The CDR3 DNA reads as TGTGCCAGCAGCCCGCGGGACAGGGGTGAAAAACTGTTTTTT. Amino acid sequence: CASSPRDRGEKLFF.

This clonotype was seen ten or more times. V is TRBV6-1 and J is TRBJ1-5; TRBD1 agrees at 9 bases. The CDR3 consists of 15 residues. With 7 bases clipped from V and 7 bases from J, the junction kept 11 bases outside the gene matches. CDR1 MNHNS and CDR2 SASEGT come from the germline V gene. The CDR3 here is CASIQTGGAGQPQHF. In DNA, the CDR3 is TGTGCCAGCATTCAAACAGGGGGCGCAGGGCAGCCCCAGCATTTT.

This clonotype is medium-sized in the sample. CDR3 in amino acids: CASRAQTGWKDTEAFF. The DNA for the CDR3 is TGTGCCAGCAGAGCACAGACAGGGTGGAAGGACACTGAAGCTTTCTTT. The rearrangement links TRBV28 to TRBJ1-1; TRBD1 matches at 7 bases. Germline values: CDR1 MDHEN, CDR2 SYDVKM. CDR3 length equals 16 residues. V dropped 6 bases and J dropped 3; count of bases not matched to a gene: 13.

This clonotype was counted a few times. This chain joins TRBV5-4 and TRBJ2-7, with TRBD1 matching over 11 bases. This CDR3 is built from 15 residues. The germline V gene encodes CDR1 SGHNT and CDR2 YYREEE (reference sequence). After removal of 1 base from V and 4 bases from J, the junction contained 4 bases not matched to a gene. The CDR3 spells CASSLFGTGGYEQYF. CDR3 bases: TGTGCCAGCAGCTTGTTCGGGACAGGGGGATACGAGCAGTACTTC.